One and the same sample provided the 9 T cell receptor beta chains below, sequenced in a study of cytomegalovirus exposure and HLA in healthy donors. The PCR employed 60 Vbeta primers together with 13 Jbeta primers. Produced via immunoSEQ multiplex PCR; TCRdb's table is partial and in-frame only. The sample yields 70,000 or so clones, roughly 86% seen once. Material: PBMCs. All receptors come from a young man in good health and CMV-seronegative.

The chain has TRBV5-4 and TRBJ2-3, with 8 nucleotides matching TRBD2. This CDR3 is 14 amino acids long. Germline V gene lookup returns CDR1 SGHNT and CDR2 YYREEE (reference sequence). The junction had 6 bases not matched to a gene; V was cut back by 4 bases and J by 5 bases. CDR3 sequence (DNA): TGTGCCAGCAGCACCGGGGGGGCCGTAGATACGCAGTATTTT. Amino acids: CASSTGGAVDTQYF.

The CDR3 DNA sequence: TGCGCCAGCAGCCAAGGTCTTATAGAGACCCAGTACTTC. The encoded protein is CASSQGLIETQYF. This chain links TRBV4-1 with TRBJ2-5; D unresolved. Trimming removed 1 base from V and 4 bases from J, with 7 bases in between. Germline V gives CDR1 MGHRA, CDR2 YSYEKL. The CDR3 is 13 residues long.

The table lists this clone with a count of one. The chain recombines TRBV6-1 with TRBJ1-1, with 7 nucleotides matching TRBD1. The length of the CDR3 is 17 residues. CDR1 is MNHNS and CDR2 is SASEGT in the germline V gene. V gave up 4 bases and J gave up 5 bases; unmatched junction bases: 16. The CDR3 coding sequence is TGTGCCAGCAGTGGATACCTACAGGGGACGGGGAGTACTGAAGCTTTCTTT. It is translated as CASSGYLQGTGSTEAFF.

The rearrangement joins TRBV28 to TRBJ1-2; weak D call: TRBD1 (5 bases). V lost 3 bases, J lost 2 bases, and 13 bases lay in between. The CDR3 sequence is 15 residues long. Germline-derived CDR1 and CDR2 are MDHEN and SYDVKM. CDR3 DNA sequence: TGTGCCAGCAGTTTCTCGACAGCGAAAAACTATGGCTACACCTTC. It encodes CASSFSTAKNYGYTF.

This rearrangement joins TRBV7-2 to TRBJ2-1; 13 nucleotides line up with TRBD2. Per the germline V gene, CDR1 is SGHTA and CDR2 is FQGNSA. The trim removed 5 bases at V and 8 bases at J, leaving 9 bases unmatched. This CDR3 is 16 amino acids long. This chain's CDR3 is CASSLFMTSGGYEQFF. CDR3 DNA sequence: TGTGCCAGCAGCCTTTTTATGACTAGCGGGGGGTATGAGCAGTTCTTC.

The J gene is TRBJ2-3, the V gene TRBV28; 8 nucleotides match TRBD2. CDR1 is MDHEN, CDR2 SYDVKM, per germline. Trimming at V came to 8 bases and at J to 2 bases, leaving 12 bases not matched to a gene. The CDR3 length is 16 residues. CDR3: CASRVAGRANTDTQYF. CDR3 coding DNA: TGTGCCAGCCGTGTAGCGGGAAGGGCGAACACAGATACGCAGTATTTT.

This clone was detected only once. The chain uses TRBV2 and TRBJ1-1; TRBD1 matches at 11 bases. V lost 4 bases to trimming and J lost 4 bases; unmatched junction nucleotides: 5. The CDR3 runs 15 residues. Germline assignment: CDR1 SNHLY and CDR2 FYNNEI. DNA of the CDR3: TGTGCCAGCAGTGGACCCGGGACAGGGGGCACTGAAGCTTTCTTT. Its translation is CASSGPGTGGTEAFF.

The chain employs TRBV27 and TRBJ1-2, with D possibly being TRBD1 (5 bases). The CDR3 is 16 residues long. Germline CDR1 MNHEY, CDR2 SMNVEV (reference sequence). The ends were cut back, 4 bases at V and 7 bases at J, with 22 bases in the middle. CDR3 sequence reads: CASSSSGGGGSSGYTF. The DNA of the CDR3 is TGTGCCAGCAGTTCGTCGGGGGGTGGCGGGTCTAGTGGCTACACCTTC.

This chain joins TRBV5-1 and TRBJ1-1; 11 positions agree with TRBD1. The CDR3 loop spans 15 amino acids. Germline trimming cut 4 bases from V and 3 bases from J; bases unmatched to any gene: 5. CDR1 is SGHRS, CDR2 YFSETQ, per germline. The chain's CDR3 is CASSRRDRGDTEAFF. In DNA, the CDR3 is TGCGCCAGCAGCCGGCGGGACAGGGGGGACACTGAAGCTTTCTTT. The complete variable domain, with remaining parts taken from reference TRBV5-1 and TRBJ1-1, reads KAGVTQTPRYLIKTRGQQVTLSCSPISGHRSVSWYQQTPGQGLQFLFEYFSETQRNKGNFPGRFSGRQFSNSRSEMNVSTLELGDSALYLCASSRRDRGDTEAFFGQGTRLTVV.